This is a list of T cell receptor beta chains from one sample in a study of blood T cell repertoires in COVID-19. Some clones are missing from TCRdb's copy, which holds only in-frame ones; the method was immunoSEQ multiplex PCR. The sample contains 180,000 or so clones, 70% to 90% of which appear only once. Sequencing used peripheral blood. The receptors come from a woman older than 75 with acute or convalescent COVID-19. Each CDR3 is given with its conserved first and last residue. A D gene is named only where the DNA matches it firmly. Size values are once, few and many counts, or a class for expanded clones, and some rows have none.

size	V	J	D	DNA	CDR3
NA	TRBV3-1/TRBV3-2	TRBJ2-1	NA	TGTGCCAGCAGCCCCCCGGGACAAAGCTCCTACAATGAGCAGTTCTTC	CASSPPGQSSYNEQFF
NA	TRBV24-1	TRBJ1-2	NA	TGTGCCACCAGTGACCAAGTACATAACTATGGCTACACCTTC	CATSDQVHNYGYTF
many	TRBV6-5	TRBJ1-1	NA	TGTGCCAGCTCTGGCGGGAGGAACACTGAAGCTTTCTTT	CASSGGRNTEAFF
NA	TRBV18	TRBJ1-4	NA	TGTGCCAGCTCACCATTAGTTAATGAAAAACTGTTTTTT	CASSPLVNEKLFF
NA	TRBV28	TRBJ1-2	TRBD1	TGTGCCAGCAGTTTATACAGGGGGGGCGGAGTAAGTGGCTACACCTTC	CASSLYRGGGVSGYTF
NA	TRBV7-7	TRBJ2-2	NA	TGTGCTAGCAGCTTAGTCAGCGACAGTTCCGGGGAGCTGTTTTTT	CASSLVSDSSGELFF
NA	TRBV7-9	TRBJ1-2	NA	TGTGCCAGCAGCGAATCAGATAACTATGGCTACACCTTC	CASSESDNYGYTF
few	TRBV6-6	TRBJ2-7	NA	TGTGCCACAGGGCAGTGGACCTACGAGCAGTACTTC	CATGQWTYEQYF
NA	TRBV5-1	TRBJ2-5	NA	TGCGCCAGCAGCTTCGGCGAAGGAGGGATCATCGAGACCCAGTACTTC	CASSFGEGGIIETQYF
NA	TRBV3-1/TRBV3-2	TRBJ1-1	NA	TGTGCCAGCAGCCAAGAAGGGGGTATGGGGTGGGACACTGAAGCTTTCTTT	CASSQEGGMGWDTEAFF
NA	TRBV3-1/TRBV3-2	TRBJ2-3	TRBD2	TGTGCCAGCAGCCCGAGGACTAGCGGACCCACAGATACGCAGTATTTT	CASSPRTSGPTDTQYF
NA	TRBV4-2	TRBJ1-4	NA	TGTGCCAGCAGCCAGTCCCAGGGCGCAACTAATGAAAAACTGTTTTTT	CASSQSQGATNEKLFF
NA	TRBV7-9	TRBJ2-1	TRBD2	TGTGCCAGCAGCTATAGCGGGAGGGCTGGGAATGAGCAGTTCTTC	CASSYSGRAGNEQFF
NA	TRBV6-2/TRBV6-3	TRBJ2-5	TRBD1	TGTGCCAGCAGTTACACGACAGGGGTTGGATTGGAGACCCAGTACTTC	CASSYTTGVGLETQYF
NA	TRBV18	TRBJ1-2	NA	TGTGCCAGCTCCCTCGGGGATGCACCCTATGGCTACACCTTC	CASSLGDAPYGYTF
NA	TRBV11-2	TRBJ2-1	TRBD1	TGTGCCAGCAGCTCCCGGTCCGGGACAGGGTCCTACAATGAGCAGTTCTTC	CASSSRSGTGSYNEQFF
NA	TRBV9	TRBJ2-7	NA	TGTGCCAGCAGCCCCAACCCGGCGGGGATGCTCTACGAGCAGTACTTC	CASSPNPAGMLYEQYF
NA	TRBV7-9	TRBJ2-3	TRBD1	TGTGCCAGCAGCACTGGGACAGGCCTAGGCACAGATACGCAGTATTTT	CASSTGTGLGTDTQYF
NA	TRBV6-5	TRBJ1-5	TRBD1	TGTGCCAGCAGTAGACAGGGCGGCAATCAGCCCCAGCATTTT	CASSRQGGNQPQHF
NA	TRBV18	TRBJ1-5	TRBD1	TGTGCCAGCTCCCCCCAGGGGGCTGAGGTCCAGCCCCAGCATTTT	CASSPQGAEVQPQHF
NA	TRBV28	TRBJ1-3	NA	TGTGCCAGCAGTCCCGGGGGGTCTGGAAACACCATATATTTT	CASSPGGSGNTIYF
NA	TRBV28	TRBJ2-3	TRBD2	TGTGCCAGCAGTTGGAACGGGAGGGCCATAGATACGCAGTATTTT	CASSWNGRAIDTQYF
NA	TRBV28	TRBJ1-3	NA	TGTGCCATCGCGCGGGGGACAGGAAACACCATATATTTT	CAIARGTGNTIYF
NA	TRBV5-8	TRBJ1-4	TRBD1	TGTGCCAGCAGCTTGGGGACGGGACAGGGTGACGAAAAACTGTTTTTT	CASSLGTGQGDEKLFF
NA	TRBV23-1	TRBJ2-1	TRBD2	TGCGCCAGCAGTCACCAACTACTAGCGGGAGCTCACAATGAGCAGTTCTTC	CASSHQLLAGAHNEQFF
NA	TRBV9	TRBJ2-3	NA	TGTGCCAGCAGCCATCTTCGTCCGGGGGTTAGCACAGATACGCAGTATTTT	CASSHLRPGVSTDTQYF
NA	TRBV9	TRBJ2-1	NA	TGTGCCAGCAGCGTACAACCCAGGGTGGGGACCTACAATGAGCAGTTCTTC	CASSVQPRVGTYNEQFF
NA	TRBV5-1	TRBJ1-2	NA	TGCGCCAGCAGCACAGGGACCGCTAACTATGGCTACACCTTC	CASSTGTANYGYTF
NA	TRBV4-3	TRBJ2-1	NA	TGCGCCAGCAGCCAAGAGTGGTTAGCGAAGGAGAGGGAGCAGTTCTTC	CASSQEWLAKEREQFF
NA	TRBV6-5	TRBJ2-1	TRBD2	TGTGCCAGCAGTTATACCGGGACTAGACACTACAATGAGCAGTTCTTC	CASSYTGTRHYNEQFF
NA	TRBV27	TRBJ2-1	NA	TGTGCCAGCAGTTCCAGGGGACGCCACTACAATGAGCAGTTCTTC	CASSSRGRHYNEQFF
NA	TRBV29-1	TRBJ1-1	NA	TGCAGCACCCGGGAACCGTTTGGGAACACTGAAGCTTTCTTT	CSTREPFGNTEAFF
few	TRBV15	TRBJ2-7	NA	TGTGCCACCAGCTTTCGGGGACAATACGAGCAGTACTTC	CATSFRGQYEQYF
NA	TRBV7-2	TRBJ2-4	TRBD2	TGTGCCAGCAGCCTAAGTTGGGGGGGATCCCAAAACATTCAGTACTTC	CASSLSWGGSQNIQYF
NA	TRBV4-1	TRBJ2-1	TRBD2	TGCGCCAGCAGCCATTCTGGTGGGGGACTACAGTACAATGAGCAGTTCTTC	CASSHSGGGLQYNEQFF
once	TRBV28	TRBJ2-2	TRBD2	TGTGCCAGCACGGGGGCGGGAGGGCTGAACACCGGGGAGCTGTTTTTT	CASTGAGGLNTGELFF
NA	TRBV7-9	TRBJ2-7	TRBD1	TGTGCCAGCAGCCAGGGGGCCCCACCCTACGAGCAGTACTTC	CASSQGAPPYEQYF
once	TRBV19	TRBJ2-7	NA	TGTGCCAGTAGCCACACAGGTCGCCCCTACGAGCAGTACTTC	CASSHTGRPYEQYF
once	TRBV18	TRBJ2-3	TRBD2	TGTGCCAGCTCACCAGTAGGGACTAGTGGAACCAGCACAGATACGCAGTATTTT	CASSPVGTSGTSTDTQYF
NA	TRBV2	TRBJ1-5	TRBD1	TGTGCCAGCAGTGATACAGGGGGCAGGCAGCCCCAGCATTTT	CASSDTGGRQPQHF
many	TRBV12-3/TRBV12-4	TRBJ2-5	NA	TGTGCCAGCAGTTTTGGCGGGGAGACCCAGTACTTC	CASSFGGETQYF
once	TRBV5-8	TRBJ1-5	TRBD1	TGTGCCAGCAACCTGGGACAGAAGAATCAGCCCCAGCATTTT	CASNLGQKNQPQHF
NA	TRBV5-3	TRBJ2-1	NA	TGTGCCAGAAGCTTAAGAGGCTCCTACAATGAGCAGTTCTTC	CARSLRGSYNEQFF
NA	TRBV4-2	TRBJ1-4	TRBD1	TGTGCCAGCAGTAAGACAGGGACGTATGAAAAACTGTTTTTT	CASSKTGTYEKLFF
NA	TRBV18	TRBJ2-1	TRBD2	TGTGCCAGCTCACTCAGCGGGAGACCCTACAATGAGCAGTTCTTC	CASSLSGRPYNEQFF
once	TRBV30	TRBJ2-3	NA	TGTGCCTGGAGTTCGACAGGCGATACGCAGTATTTT	CAWSSTGDTQYF
NA	TRBV27	TRBJ1-1	NA	TGTGCCAGCAGCCTCCGGAGCGCCACTGAAGCTTTCTTT	CASSLRSATEAFF
once	TRBV24-1	TRBJ2-7	NA	TGTGCCACCAGTGTGCTCCGGGACACCTCCTACGAGCAGTACTTC	CATSVLRDTSYEQYF